This TCR beta chain was observed in a study of T cell responses to AZD1222 COVID-19 vaccine. Study results and limitations: Baseline seropositives among AZD1222 recipients totaled only 5 to 7. All repertoire sampling was performed exclusively after the peak T cell response. Mostly white British, mostly female donors; authors suggested clonal diversity may be underestimated.

Turning to this clone: The target antigen is unknown.

Trimming took 8 bases from V and 1 from J, leaving 14 bases between them. The CDR3 totals 14 residues. Germline V gene data show CDR1 as LNHNV and CDR2 as YYDKDF (reference sequence). The protocol was immunoSEQ multiplex PCR, while the TCRdb copy is restricted to in-frame clones and leaves out a portion. The sample holds fewer than 90,000 clones, about 86% seen once. This clonotype was obtained from an adult who received the AZD1222 COVID-19 vaccine. This sequence joins TRBV15 and TRBJ1-1, with D perhaps matching TRBD1 (6 bases). The sequencing here drew on peripheral blood, taken 28 days after the second AZD1222 dose. In nucleotides, the CDR3 is TGTGCCACCTTGAAGGGGGTCAAGAACACTGAAGCTTTCTTT. Its protein product is CATLKGVKNTEAFF.